A single TCR beta chain is shown here with its context. These data originate in a study of blood T cell repertoires in COVID-19. On the study more broadly: The origin of the acute and convalescent COVID-19 samples was the United States, Italy and Spain. In each case, the material was cDNA or gDNA derived from T cells, B-cell-depleted T cells, or PBMCs.

Original analysis: Counts of nucleated cells, estimated from reference gene primer amplification, were obtained. Clones were sequenced by immunoSEQ multiplex PCR, and TCRdb holds only the in-frame ones, with some missing. That table gives V, J and clone size, and the DNA gave D and trimming. The data show 150,000 to 200,000 clones, roughly 70% seen once. V shed 7 bases and J shed 7 bases, with 20 bases lying between them. This CDR3 region has 15 residues. From germline, CDR1 is MNHEY and CDR2 SVGAGI. The sequenced material came from peripheral blood. The V and J genes are TRBV6-5 and TRBJ2-1, with a weak D call TRBD2 (7 bases). The sequence came from a woman older than 75 with acute or convalescent COVID-19. CDR3: CASTSLGGGHNEQFF. In nucleotides, the CDR3 is TGTGCCAGCACCTCACTTGGGGGGGGGCATAATGAGCAGTTCTTC.